A single sample gave rise to the 24 T cell receptor beta chains below, sequenced in a study of Graves' ophthalmopathy and Graves' hyperthyroidism. For repertoire sequencing, the TCR beta CDR3 regions were amplified from RNA transcripts. RT-PCR in the first round used HTBI primers; a second-round multiplex PCR followed. MiXCR was run by TCRdb on the multiplex PCR reads, yielding one entry per CDR3 protein. The sample has 650,000 to 900,000 distinct CDR3 sequences, around 40% seen once. Specimen: peripheral blood. These receptors were collected from an adult man with Graves' ophthalmopathy.

The chain joins TRBV7-9 to TRBJ2-7; TRBD2 matches at 9 bases. The CDR3 has 15 residues. Germline trimming cut 1 base from V and 4 bases from J; bases unmatched to any gene: 5. Per germline, CDR1 SEHNR and CDR2 FQNEAQ (reference sequence). The CDR3 here is CASSLVAGERYEQYF. The CDR3 DNA sequence: TGTGCCAGCAGCTTAGTAGCGGGAGAGCGGTACGAGCAGTACTTC.

This clonotype appeared a few times. V usage is TRBV5-4 and J usage is TRBJ2-6; D is possibly TRBD2 (5 bases). Germline CDR1 SGHNT, CDR2 YYREEE (reference sequence). The germline V and J ends were trimmed by 3 bases and 4 bases, with 8 bases remaining between them. This CDR3 is 14 amino acids long. CDR3 protein: CASSSSPGANVLTF. DNA for the CDR3: TGTGCCAGCAGCTCTAGCCCGGGGGCCAACGTCCTGACTTTC. The full variable domain, rest sourced from reference TRBV5-4 and TRBJ2-6, is ETGVTQSPTHLIKTRGQQVTLRCSSQSGHNTVSWYQQALGQGPQFIFQYYREEENGRGNFPPRFSGLQFPNYSSELNVNALELDDSALYLCASSSSPGANVLTFGAGSRLTVL.

This clonotype was detected only a few times. V usage is TRBV7-9 and J usage is TRBJ2-5; D not certain. Trimming took off 2 bases at V and 3 bases at J, with 19 bases between the two ends. The CDR3 contains 17 residues. Germline V gene lookup returns CDR1 SEHNR and CDR2 FQNEAQ (reference sequence). The CDR3 nucleotides are TGTGCCAGCAGCTTATTTACACGATCCCTTCGGGAAGAGACCCAGTACTTC. It specifies CASSLFTRSLREETQYF.

The V call is TRBV7-8, the J call TRBJ2-5, with 8 bases lining up with TRBD1. The CDR3 runs to 18 residues. Germline CDR1 is SGHVS and CDR2 is FQNEAQ. J gave up 4 bases and V 5 bases, and 18 bases lay outside the gene matches. Here the CDR3 reads CASSVLARGDRLAETQYF. Here the CDR3 DNA reads TGTGCCAGCAGCGTGCTGGCGCGTGGGGACAGGTTGGCAGAGACCCAGTACTTC. Full variable domain (missing parts from reference TRBV7-8 and TRBJ2-5): GAGVSQSPRYKVAKRGQDVALRCDPISGHVSLFWYQQALGQGPEFLTYFQNEAQLDKSGLPSDRFFAERPEGSVSTLKIQRTQQEDSAVYLCASSVLARGDRLAETQYFGPGTRLLVL.

This clonotype was detected ten times or more. J is TRBJ1-5 and V is TRBV24-1; the D gene is possibly TRBD1 (5 bases). The CDR3 length is 14 residues. Trimming left V 4 bases short and J 2 bases short, with 8 bases between. Germline values: CDR1 KGHDR, CDR2 SFDVKD. The CDR3 region is CATSESTGNQPQHF. The DNA for the CDR3 is TGTGCCACCAGTGAATCGACAGGCAATCAGCCCCAGCATTTT.

This clonotype was counted a few times. The chain uses TRBV29-1 and TRBJ2-7; TRBD2 aligns across 7 bases. The germline V gene encodes CDR1 SQVTM and CDR2 ANQGSEA. V trimming: 2 bases; J trimming: 1 base; junction bases outside the gene matches: 8. This CDR3 is built from 15 residues. CDR3 region: CSVEYSTSVSYEQYF. Here the CDR3 DNA reads TGCAGCGTTGAATACTCTACTAGCGTTTCCTACGAGCAGTACTTC.

The CDR3 sequence: CSSGQGVEKLFF. The CDR3 nucleotides are TGCAGCAGCGGACAGGGGGTAGAAAAACTGTTTTTT. The V and J genes are TRBV29-1 and TRBJ1-4; 10 nucleotides match TRBD1. Trimming took 8 bases from V and 8 from J; bases not matched to a gene: 5. The CDR3 length is 12 residues. CDR1 is SQVTM, CDR2 ANQGSEA, per germline.

The chain has TRBV7-9 and TRBJ2-2; 12 bases agree with TRBD2. CDR1 and CDR2 (germline): SEHNR, FQNEAQ (reference sequence). With 4 bases clipped from V and 8 bases from J, the junction kept 11 bases outside the gene matches. The CDR3 sequence is 17 residues long. CDR3 DNA sequence: TGTGCCAGCAGCTCCCTCGGACTAGCGGGGAGTAAGGGGGAGCTGTTTTTT. Residues: CASSSLGLAGSKGELFF.

This chain connects TRBV29-1 to TRBJ2-5; D remains unclear. The DNA end favors TRBJ2-1, so the J call may be wrong. This CDR3 is built from 12 residues. Germline CDR1 is SQVTM and CDR2 is ANQGSEA. The CDR3 DNA is TGCAGCGTTGTCGCGCCCTTGGATGAGCAGTTCTTC. As protein: CSVVAPLDEQFF.

This clonotype was counted many times. This sequence joins TRBV29-1 and TRBJ2-5; the match to TRBD2 covers 11 bases. The CDR3 loop spans 15 amino acids. The junction had 8 bases not matched to a gene; V was cut back by 4 bases and J by 4 bases. CDR1 and CDR2 from the germline V gene are SQVTM and ANQGSEA. CDR3 nucleotide sequence: TGCAGCGTTGCGGCTAGCGGGAGGCCGGGAGAGACCCAGTACTTC. It encodes CSVAASGRPGETQYF. The variable domain in full, completed from reference TRBV29-1 and TRBJ2-5, reads SAVISQKPSRDICQRGTSLTIQCQVDSQVTMMFWYRQQPGQSLTLIATANQGSEATYESGFVIDKFPISRPNLTFSTLTVSNMSPEDSSIYLCSVAASGRPGETQYFGPGTRLLVL.

CDR3 DNA: TGTGCCAGCAGTGAATGGCGGGGTACTTATGGACAGCATTTT. Translated, it gives CASSEWRGTYGQHF. The rearrangement links TRBV25-1 to TRBJ1-5; D ambiguous. The CDR3 length is 14 residues. V lost 1 base and J 13 bases, leaving 17 bases between the germline ends. Germline values: CDR1 MGHDK, CDR2 SYGVNS.

The V and J genes are TRBV7-9 and TRBJ1-2, with D unclear. CDR1 and CDR2 from the germline V gene are SEHNR and FQNEAQ (reference sequence). This CDR3 has 14 amino acids. V shed 7 bases and J shed 1 base, with 13 bases lying between them. Written as DNA, the CDR3 is TGTGCCAGCATCACCCACCAGAGTAACTATGGCTACACCTTC. Amino acid sequence: CASITHQSNYGYTF.

This clonotype was detected only a few times. The V call is TRBV20-1, the J call TRBJ1-3, with a weak D call TRBD1 (6 bases). The CDR3 spans 18 residues. CDR1 is DFQATT and CDR2 is SNEGSKA in the germline V gene (reference sequence). Trimming cost V 4 bases and J 4 bases, with 26 bases left between them. The CDR3 is CSAIESLTGLHRGNTIYF. For the CDR3, the DNA is TGCAGTGCTATAGAAAGCTTAACAGGGCTGCATCGAGGAAACACCATATATTTT.

This clonotype was seen many times. The V call is TRBV10-3, the J call TRBJ1-3; tentatively, D is TRBD1 (6 bases). There are 12 residues in the CDR3. Trimming cost V 9 bases and J 8 bases, with 14 bases left between them. From germline, CDR1 is ENHRY and CDR2 SYGVKD. The CDR3: CAIRTDGDTIYF. The CDR3 DNA reads TGTGCCATTCGGACAGACGGGGACACCATATATTTT.

This clonotype has ten or more counts. This rearrangement joins TRBV6-6 to TRBJ1-1; D unresolved. This CDR3 is 14 amino acids long. The V end lost 6 bases, the J end lost 5 bases, and 16 bases lay between the germline ends. In germline, CDR1 is MNHNY, CDR2 SVGAGI (reference sequence). This CDR3 is CASRPPPGGTEAFF. Here the CDR3 DNA reads TGTGCCAGCAGACCTCCGCCGGGAGGGACTGAAGCTTTCTTT.

This clonotype was picked up many times. DNA of the CDR3: TGTGCCAGTAGTATCGCGGCAGGGGGCCAAGAGACCCAGTACTTC. This translates into CASSIAAGGQETQYF. The V and J genes are TRBV19 and TRBJ2-5, with TRBD1 matching 7 bases. CDR1 LNHDA and CDR2 SQIVND come from the germline V gene (reference sequence). With V trimmed by 3 bases and J by 1 base, 5 bases remained unmatched. This CDR3 contains 15 residues.

This clonotype was detected only a few times. The gene calls are TRBV11-2 and TRBJ1-2; the D gene is possibly TRBD1 (5 bases). Looked up from germline, CDR1 is SGHAT and CDR2 is FQNNGV. Trimming removed 1 base from V and 4 bases from J, with 13 bases in between. This CDR3 is 15 amino acids long. CDR3 coding DNA: TGTGCCAGCAGCTTAGTTTTTGGGGGTGGCTATGGCTACACCTTC. Translation: CASSLVFGGGYGYTF.

V gene TRBV7-2 combines with J gene TRBJ1-1; D is uncertain. Per the germline V gene, CDR1 is SGHTA and CDR2 is FQGNSA. Trimming removed 5 bases at V and 4 bases at J, with 14 bases between. CDR3 length: 14 residues. The chain's CDR3 is CASSVTLGRTEAFF. In DNA, the CDR3 is TGTGCCAGCAGCGTCACTTTAGGGCGCACTGAAGCTTTCTTT.

This clonotype was detected only a few times. V is TRBV7-9 and J is TRBJ2-2, with D possibly being TRBD2 (5 bases). Germline values: CDR1 SEHNR, CDR2 FQNEAQ (reference sequence). Trimming shortened V by 2 bases and J by 6 bases, and 10 bases separated the two germline ends. This CDR3 has 14 amino acids. CDR3 sequence: CASSLTGVAGELFF. The CDR3 nucleotides read TGTGCCAGCAGCTTAACCGGGGTGGCCGGGGAGCTGTTTTTT.

The CDR3 protein is CASSYLTGLGTGELFF. The CDR3 DNA is TGTGCCAGCAGTTACCTGACAGGGCTGGGCACCGGGGAGCTGTTTTTT. The chain employs TRBV12-3 or TRBV12-4 and TRBJ2-2, with 7 bases identical to TRBD1. The CDR3 spans 16 residues. V shed 4 bases and J 4 bases; nucleotides not matched to a gene: 9.

The J gene is TRBJ2-7, the V gene TRBV7-9; D is undetermined. V was clipped by 5 bases and J by 0 bases, with 14 bases between them. Per germline, CDR1 SEHNR and CDR2 FQNEAQ (reference sequence). CDR3 length equals 15 residues. The CDR3 sequence: CASSRQLGDSYEQYF. Here the CDR3 DNA reads TGTGCCAGCAGCCGCCAGCTGGGCGACTCCTACGAGCAGTACTTC.

CDR3 in amino acids: CASSYFGGAEEKLFF. The CDR3 DNA reads TGTGCCAGCAGTTACTTCGGGGGAGCGGAAGAAAAACTGTTTTTT. The chain couples TRBV6-5 to TRBJ1-4; D may be TRBD1 (5 bases). V was clipped by 1 base and J by 8 bases, with 14 bases between them. Germline V CDR1 and CDR2: MNHEY, SVGAGI. The CDR3 has 15 amino acids.

This chain joins TRBV11-3 and TRBJ2-7; 7 nucleotides match TRBD1. Germline CDR1 reads SGHNT; CDR2 reads YENEEA. V lost 6 bases, J lost 2 bases, and 7 bases stayed unmatched. This CDR3 region has 14 residues. This chain's CDR3 is CASSPPGQTYEQYF. Written as DNA, the CDR3 is TGTGCCAGCAGTCCGCCGGGACAGACCTACGAGCAGTACTTC.

CDR3 loop: CAWRGWTGNSPLHF. The DNA for the CDR3 is TGTGCCTGGAGAGGGTGGACAGGGAATTCACCCCTCCACTTT. The gene calls are TRBV2 and TRBJ1-6, with TRBD1 identical over 8 bases. Germline trimming cut 11 bases from V and 7 bases from J; bases unmatched to any gene: 10. CDR3 length: 14 amino acids. Germline V lookup: CDR1 SNHLY, CDR2 FYNNEI.